This T cell receptor beta chain was profiled in a study of cytomegalovirus exposure and HLA in healthy donors. Findings and caveats of the study: In a later analysis, an Asian-associated ancestry cluster reportedly showed fewer N-insertions than the approximately 620-donor mean.

V shed 6 bases, J shed 6 bases, and the junction held 12 bases outside the gene matches. This CDR3 contains 16 residues. Germline values: CDR1 MDHEN, CDR2 SYDVKM. Use of 60 Vbeta and 13 Jbeta primers characterized the PCR. Sequenced by immunoSEQ multiplex PCR; TCRdb stores in-frame clones only, minus some. The sample contains around 67,000 clones, approximately 81% of which appear only once. This clone was found a few times. Its antigen is currently unknown. Sequenced input: PBMCs. This chain uses TRBV28 with TRBJ2-2; 8 bases match TRBD2. The receptor was derived from a woman in her thirties in good health and CMV-seropositive. The chain's CDR3 is CASRATGLAWSGELFF. DNA for the CDR3: TGTGCCAGCAGAGCCACCGGACTAGCTTGGTCCGGGGAGCTGTTTTTT.